The TCR beta chain described here comes from a study of blood T cells in healthy people across ages. For this clonotype: Its target is not known.

Together with a sample-barcoded 5' primer, a J-beta primer mix was included in a second PCR lasting roughly 6 to 12 cycles. TCRdb re-called the 5' RACE reads with MiXCR, one entry per CDR3 protein. Of about 800,000 distinct CDR3 sequences listed, 25% were seen once; the top ten hold under 4.5%. The V end lost 1 base, the J end lost 4 bases, and 16 bases lay between the germline ends. The CDR3 totals 16 residues. Germline assignment: CDR1 LGHDT and CDR2 YNNKEL (reference sequence). General study results and limits: The recorded TCR beta diversity per million T cells decreased in a roughly linear manner with age.

The same sample was also used in a study of T cells of mothers and their children. That source adds: Across the analysis, no persistent microchimeric T cell clones were detected.

This sequence originates from a boy aged 10-17 years in good health. The chain joins TRBV3-1 to TRBJ1-2; TRBD1 is a possible D gene (6 bases). The sequencing sample was made of blood. The CDR3 DNA sequence: TGTGCCAGCAGCCAAGTGTTAACAGGGCGGGCCTATGGCTACACCTTC. This sequence encodes CASSQVLTGRAYGYTF.